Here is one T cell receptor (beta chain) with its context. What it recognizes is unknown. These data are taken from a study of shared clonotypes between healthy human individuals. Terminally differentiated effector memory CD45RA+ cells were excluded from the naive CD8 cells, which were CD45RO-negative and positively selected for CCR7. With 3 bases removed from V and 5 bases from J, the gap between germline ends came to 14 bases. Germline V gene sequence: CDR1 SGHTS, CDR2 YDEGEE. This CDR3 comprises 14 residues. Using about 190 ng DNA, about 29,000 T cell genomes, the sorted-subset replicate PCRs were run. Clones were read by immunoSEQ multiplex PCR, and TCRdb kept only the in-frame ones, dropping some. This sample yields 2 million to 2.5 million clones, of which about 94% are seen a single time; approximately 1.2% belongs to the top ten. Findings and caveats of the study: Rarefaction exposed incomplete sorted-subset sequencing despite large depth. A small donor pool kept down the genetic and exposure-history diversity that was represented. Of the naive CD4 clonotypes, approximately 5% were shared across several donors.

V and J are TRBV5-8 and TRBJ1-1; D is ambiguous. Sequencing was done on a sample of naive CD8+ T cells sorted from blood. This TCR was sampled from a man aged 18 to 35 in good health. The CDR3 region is CASSWVGGATEAFF. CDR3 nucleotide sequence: TGTGCCAGCAGCTGGGTTGGAGGTGCGACTGAAGCTTTCTTT.